This T cell receptor (beta chain) stems from a study of response to subunit inactivated influenza vaccine. Germline lookup yields CDR1 MDHEN and CDR2 SYDVKM. The CDR3 spans 15 residues. The V gene end was trimmed by 6 bases and the J gene end by 9 bases; junction bases not matched to a gene: 12. TCRdb re-called the RT-PCR reads with MiXCR, one entry per CDR3 protein. The sample lists about 570,000 distinct CDR3 sequences; roughly 10% were seen once. The same data also went into a second study, on T cells expressing NK-cell markers. In that study: 5'RACE template switching built TCR beta cDNA with unique molecular identifiers. Each TCR beta repertoire originated in sorted T cells that were CD3+CD56+NKG2C+, CD3+CD56+NKG2C- or CD3+CD56-NKG2C+. Restricting sorting to alpha-beta TCR T cells was achieved in several experiments by an anti-gamma-delta TCR antibody.

The V gene is TRBV28, the J gene TRBJ1-4, with 8 bases identical to TRBD1. The material sequenced was PBMCs from blood, taken on the day of vaccination. This receptor was identified in a man aged 45-60 years who received an inactivated influenza vaccine. The CDR3 sequence: CASSGFETGVQKLFF. The CDR3 bases are TGTGCCAGCAGCGGGTTCGAGACAGGGGTTCAAAAACTGTTTTTT.